Following are 32 T cell receptor beta chains from one sample sequenced in a study of T cell repertoires in cytomegalovirus infection. No antigen has been identified for these receptors. MiXCR, applied by TCRdb to the reads, yields one record per CDR3 protein. This table holds around 81,000 distinct CDR3 sequences, roughly 40% found once. The sequences come from CD8+ T cells from cultured PBMCs, collected from culture after CMV antigen stimulation. These receptors were obtained from a human donor in good health (CMV status not recorded). Some clones in this sample may be carry-over from other donors' samples.

This clonotype has a count of ten or more. This chain links TRBV7-8 with TRBJ2-7; 8 bases map to TRBD2. J gave up 3 bases and V 2 bases, and 9 bases lay outside the gene matches. Per the germline V gene, CDR1 is SGHVS and CDR2 is FQNEAQ. The CDR3 loop spans 16 amino acids. The CDR3 coding sequence is TGTGCCAGCAGCTTACCGGGGGGGTTCCGTTTCTACGAGCAGTACTTC. It codes for CASSLPGGFRFYEQYF. Supplemented by reference TRBV7-8 and TRBJ2-7, the full variable domain reads GAGVSQSPRYKVAKRGQDVALRCDPISGHVSLFWYQQALGQGPEFLTYFQNEAQLDKSGLPSDRFFAERPEGSVSTLKIQRTQQEDSAVYLCASSLPGGFRFYEQYFGPGTRLTVT.

This clonotype was counted only a few times. This chain joins TRBV4-2 and TRBJ1-4; TRBD1 agrees at 9 bases. The V and J ends lost 1 base and 8 bases, in that order; junction bases with no gene match: 11. CDR3 size: 17 residues. Germline V gene data show CDR1 as LGHNA and CDR2 as YNFKEQ. The CDR3 sequence is CASSQGPHRDRDEKLFF. CDR3 in DNA: TGTGCCAGCAGCCAAGGCCCCCACCGGGACAGGGACGAAAAACTGTTTTTT.

This clonotype was seen just once. This chain connects TRBV7-9 to TRBJ2-2; 7 nucleotides align to TRBD1. CDR3 size: 15 residues. Germline trimming cut 5 bases from V and 3 bases from J; bases unmatched to any gene: 6. Germline-derived CDR1 and CDR2 are SEHNR and FQNEAQ (reference sequence). The CDR3 nucleotides are TGTGCCAGCAGCGACCGGGACAGCGACACCGGGGAGCTGTTTTTT. Translated, it gives CASSDRDSDTGELFF.

The sample holds a few counts of this clonotype. The chain's CDR3 is CASSQTSGQADGYTF. The DNA of the CDR3 is TGTGCCAGCAGCCAAACATCGGGACAGGCAGATGGCTACACCTTC. The chain employs TRBV7-9 and TRBJ1-2, with 8 bases that match TRBD1. The germline gives CDR1 SEHNR, CDR2 FQNEAQ (reference sequence). The CDR3 extends over 15 amino acids. V dropped 5 bases and J dropped 6; count of bases not matched to a gene: 11.

The chain links TRBV6-2 or TRBV6-3 to TRBJ1-5; 7 nucleotides match TRBD1. After removal of 4 bases from V and 7 bases from J, the junction contained 7 bases not matched to a gene. CDR1 is MNHEY, CDR2 SVGEGT, per germline. This CDR3 region has 14 residues. The CDR3 DNA reads TGTGCCAGCAGTTCAGGGGGGATGGAACAGCCCCAGCATTTT. Encoded protein: CASSSGGMEQPQHF.

This clonotype turned up a few times. V gene TRBV7-9 combines with J gene TRBJ2-1; TRBD1 aligns across 9 bases. The V segment lost 3 bases and the J segment 4 bases; nucleotides outside the gene matches: 7. Germline CDR1 reads SEHNR; CDR2 reads FQNEAQ (reference sequence). This CDR3 is built from 16 residues. In DNA, the CDR3 is TGTGCCAGCAGCTTGCACACAGGGGGCAGGTACAATGAGCAGTTCTTC. It translates to CASSLHTGGRYNEQFF.

This clonotype occurred a few times. This chain connects TRBV2 to TRBJ2-2, with TRBD2 as a possible D gene (5 bases). Per germline, CDR1 SNHLY and CDR2 FYNNEI. There are 14 residues in the CDR3. The V gene lost 7 bases and the J gene lost 1 base, with 10 bases spanning the gap. The chain's CDR3 is CASIPGMNTGELFF. The CDR3 nucleotides are TGTGCCAGCATCCCGGGGATGAACACCGGGGAGCTGTTTTTT.

The genes are TRBV11-2 and TRBJ1-1; D is unclear. The CDR3 is 13 amino acids. V lost 11 bases to trimming and J lost 1 base, with 14 bases between them. In germline, CDR1 is SGHAT, CDR2 FQNNGV. CDR3 nucleotides: TGTGCCCAGCGGGAACCAGGGAACACTGAAGCTTTCTTT. Its protein product is CAQREPGNTEAFF.

This rearrangement joins TRBV27 to TRBJ2-7, with unresolved D. From germline, CDR1 is MNHEY and CDR2 SMNVEV (reference sequence). This CDR3 is built from 15 residues. Trimming removed 6 bases from V and 2 bases from J, with 17 bases in between. The CDR3 DNA follows: TGTGCCAGCAGCCTATCCCCTCACACCGCCTACGAGCAGTACTTC. Its translation is CASSLSPHTAYEQYF.

This clonotype was detected many times. The J gene is TRBJ2-5, the V gene TRBV7-2; TRBD2 aligns across 13 bases. With 1 base clipped from V and 1 base from J, the junction kept 3 bases outside the gene matches. The germline gives CDR1 SGHTA, CDR2 FQGNSA. The CDR3 spans 17 residues. CDR3 protein: CASSLELAGGPQETQYF. The CDR3 DNA sequence: TGTGCCAGCAGCTTAGAACTAGCGGGGGGGCCCCAAGAGACCCAGTACTTC.

This clonotype was observed a handful of times. V is TRBV7-2 and J is TRBJ2-7, with 9 bases fitting TRBD1. Germline V lookup: CDR1 SGHTA, CDR2 FQGNSA. The CDR3 has 15 amino acids. V shed 5 bases, J shed 5 bases, and the junction held 10 bases outside the gene matches. CDR3 region: CASSPQGAKVHEQYF. The DNA of the CDR3 is TGTGCCAGCAGCCCACAGGGGGCGAAGGTACACGAGCAGTACTTC.

As to this clonotype: This CDR3 is missing its conserved last phenylalanine or tryptophan, likely due to a read error. The rearrangement joins TRBV11-3 to TRBJ1-6; tentative D call: TRBD1 (5 bases). Looked up from germline, CDR1 is SGHNT and CDR2 is YENEEA. This CDR3 comprises 23 residues. Trimming left V 4 bases short and J 5 bases short, with 36 bases between. The CDR3 DNA follows: TGTGCCAGCAGCTCCCCCGCTACCGGTCAGACGGTGGGGGTCTGGTCAAATAATTCACCCCTCCACTTA. Protein: CASSSPATGQTVGVWSNNSPLHL.

The chain recombines TRBV19 with TRBJ1-1; D uncertain. The CDR3 spans 14 residues. In germline, CDR1 is LNHDA, CDR2 SQIVND (reference sequence). Trimming stripped 3 bases from V and 0 bases from J, with 8 bases between. The CDR3 spells CASSIEGLNTEAFF. As DNA, the CDR3 is TGTGCCAGTAGTATTGAAGGGCTGAACACTGAAGCTTTCTTT.

The chain joins TRBV27 to TRBJ1-2; 8 bases align to TRBD1. V shed 7 bases, J shed 6 bases, and the junction held 4 bases outside the gene matches. The CDR3 is 12 residues long. Germline loops: CDR1 MNHEY, CDR2 SMNVEV (reference sequence). CDR3 in amino acids: CASKDRGDGYTF. DNA of the CDR3: TGTGCCAGCAAAGACAGGGGAGATGGCTACACCTTC.

V is TRBV7-6 and J is TRBJ1-2; 12 bases are shared with TRBD1. Germline CDR1 and CDR2: SGHVS and FNYEAQ. The ends lost 5 bases at V and 8 bases at J; junction bases unmatched: 6. CDR3 length equals 14 residues. The CDR3 nucleotides are TGTGCCAGCAGCCCCGGGACAGGGGGCAACGGCTACACCTTC. Protein product: CASSPGTGGNGYTF.

This clonotype has more than one count but fewer than ten. The chain links TRBV12-3 or TRBV12-4 to TRBJ2-3, with D perhaps being TRBD1 or TRBD2 (6 bases each). The CDR3 sequence is 14 residues long. V lost 3 bases, J lost 7 bases, and 14 bases lay in between. In DNA, the CDR3 is TGTGCCAGCAGTTTGGGGGGCATTCTGAATACGCAGTATTTT. The encoded protein is CASSLGGILNTQYF.

In the case of this clonotype: The junction differs from germline at one of its ends, possibly a read error. V gene TRBV4-1 combines with J gene TRBJ1-6, with 8 bases lining up with TRBD1. The CDR3 totals 17 residues. Germline V gene data show CDR1 as MGHRA and CDR2 as YSYEKL. The CDR3 loop reads CASSQGGQVSYNSPLHF. The CDR3 bases are TGTGCCAGCAGCCAAGGGGGACAGGTATCCTATAATTCACCCCTCCACTTT.

V gene TRBV7-2 combines with J gene TRBJ2-5; TRBD2 aligns across 13 bases. The V segment lost 3 bases and the J segment 5 bases; nucleotides outside the gene matches: 6. The CDR3 contains 16 residues. Looked up from germline, CDR1 is SGHTA and CDR2 is FQGNSA. The CDR3 region is CASSLRTSGGWETQYF. Written as DNA, the CDR3 is TGTGCCAGCAGCTTGAGGACTAGCGGGGGCTGGGAGACCCAGTACTTC. Drawing the rest from reference TRBV7-2 and TRBJ2-5, the complete variable domain is GAGVSQSPSNKVTEKGKDVELRCDPISGHTALYWYRQSLGQGLEFLIYFQGNSAPDKSGLPSDRFSAERTGGSVSTLTIQRTQQEDSAVYLCASSLRTSGGWETQYFGPGTRLLVL.

This rearrangement joins TRBV6-2 or TRBV6-3 to TRBJ2-2; D call uncertain. Per the germline V gene, CDR1 is MNHEY and CDR2 is SVGEGT. V dropped 4 bases and J dropped 1 base, with 16 bases sitting between them. The CDR3 loop spans 17 amino acids. The CDR3 region is CASSSVSHTLNTGELFF. CDR3 coding DNA: TGTGCCAGCAGTTCGGTCAGCCATACCTTGAACACCGGGGAGCTGTTTTTT.

CDR3 nucleotide sequence: TGTGCCAGCAGATCGATCACGGGGGACCAAGAGACCCAGTACTTC. This encodes CASRSITGDQETQYF. The chain carries TRBV6-2 or TRBV6-3 and TRBJ2-5, with D maybe TRBD2 (6 bases). CDR3 size: 15 residues. Germline V gene lookup returns CDR1 MNHEY and CDR2 SVGEGT. With 6 bases removed from V and 0 bases from J, the gap between germline ends came to 14 bases.

As DNA, the CDR3 is TGTGCCAGCATCCCGGGACAGGGATCCTACAATGAGCAGTTCTTC. Encoded protein: CASIPGQGSYNEQFF. V is TRBV2 and J is TRBJ2-1; 9 bases align to TRBD1. Trimming took 7 bases from V and 1 from J; bases not matched to a gene: 5. Germline V gene data show CDR1 as SNHLY and CDR2 as FYNNEI. This CDR3 has 15 residues.

This clonotype was observed a handful of times. V usage is TRBV9 and J usage is TRBJ1-5, with D unresolved. Germline loops: CDR1 SGDLS, CDR2 YYNGEE. Trimming cost V 0 bases and J 4 bases, with 11 bases left between them. CDR3 length equals 15 residues. CDR3 protein: CASSVDGRTNQPQHF. The CDR3 nucleotides read TGTGCCAGCAGCGTAGACGGGCGGACGAATCAGCCCCAGCATTTT. The complete variable domain, with remaining parts taken from reference TRBV9 and TRBJ1-5, reads DSGVTQTPKHLITATGQRVTLRCSPRSGDLSVYWYQQSLDQGLQFLIQYYNGEERAKGNILERFSAQQFPDLHSELNLSSLELGDSALYFCASSVDGRTNQPQHFGDGTRLSIL.

This clonotype appeared a few times. The rearrangement joins TRBV5-6 to TRBJ1-2; D perhaps matches TRBD1 (6 bases). The CDR3 consists of 17 residues. With 2 bases removed from V and 3 bases from J, the gap between germline ends came to 20 bases. The germline CDR1 and CDR2 sequences are SGHDT and YYEEEE. The CDR3 loop reads CASSLPTGQLIDYGYTF. CDR3 DNA sequence: TGTGCCAGCAGCTTACCCACGGGACAACTAATCGACTATGGCTACACCTTC.

J is TRBJ1-4 and V is TRBV6-6; 7 positions match TRBD1. The junction had 4 bases not matched to a gene; V was cut back by 2 bases and J by 4 bases. This CDR3 spans 15 amino acids. Germline V gene sequence: CDR1 MNHNY, CDR2 SVGAGI (reference sequence). In DNA, the CDR3 is TGTGCCAGCAGTTACGCGGGACAGAGTAATGAAAAACTGTTTTTT. Amino acid sequence: CASSYAGQSNEKLFF.

This clonotype was seen only a few times. The CDR3 loop reads CATEASATGELFF. CDR3 DNA sequence: TGTGCCACGGAAGCGAGCGCCACCGGGGAGCTGTTTTTT. The gene calls are TRBV7-6 and TRBJ2-2; D gene uncertain. Trimming pared 10 bases from V and 4 bases from J, leaving 13 bases between. The CDR3 sequence is 13 residues long. Germline V gene data show CDR1 as SGHVS and CDR2 as FNYEAQ.

The CDR3 DNA sequence: TGTGCCAGCAGACCGTGGGGCCTTCGTTCACCCCTCCACTTT. Translation: CASRPWGLRSPLHF. The rearrangement joins TRBV6-1 to TRBJ1-6, with a weak D call TRBD1 (5 bases). V dropped 6 bases and J dropped 9 bases, with 15 bases sitting between them. The CDR3 sequence is 14 residues long. Germline-derived CDR1 and CDR2 are MNHNS and SASEGT.

This clonotype was seen a handful of times. V usage is TRBV10-3 and J usage is TRBJ2-6, with D possibly matching TRBD1 (5 bases). V lost 0 bases to trimming and J lost 0 bases, with 9 bases between them. CDR1 and CDR2 (germline): ENHRY, SYGVKD. The CDR3 covers 17 residues. In DNA form, the CDR3 reads TGTGCCATCAGTGAGTCGTCGACAGCCTCTGGGGCCAACGTCCTGACTTTC. As protein: CAISESSTASGANVLTF.

This clonotype was found a few times. The chain recombines TRBV20-1 with TRBJ2-7; 7 nucleotides line up with TRBD1. After removal of 3 bases from V and 4 bases from J, the junction contained 15 bases not matched to a gene. Germline V gene data show CDR1 as DFQATT and CDR2 as SNEGSKA (reference sequence). The CDR3 has 16 amino acids. The CDR3 DNA reads TGCAGTGCTAGGGACCCCGCAGGGGGAGTTGATTACGAGCAGTACTTC. Translation gives CSARDPAGGVDYEQYF.

This rearrangement joins TRBV7-2 to TRBJ2-7, with 16 bases lining up with TRBD2. The CDR3 is made up of 17 amino acids. Per the germline V gene, CDR1 is SGHTA and CDR2 is FQGNSA. Trimming at V came to 1 base and at J to 2 bases, leaving 2 bases not matched to a gene. The CDR3 loop is CASSLEGLAGGAYEQYF. In nucleotides, the CDR3 is TGTGCCAGCAGCTTAGAGGGACTAGCGGGGGGGGCCTACGAGCAGTACTTC.

The genes are TRBV12-3 or TRBV12-4 and TRBJ1-5; D possibly corresponds to TRBD1 (5 bases). The CDR3 length is 14 residues. With 7 bases removed from V and 5 bases from J, the gap between germline ends came to 15 bases. CDR3: CASNFGGLYQPQHF. CDR3 bases: TGTGCCAGCAACTTCGGGGGTTTGTATCAGCCCCAGCATTTT.

This clonotype was recorded at least ten times. The V call is TRBV6-2 or TRBV6-3, the J call TRBJ1-6; 8 bases fit TRBD1. J was trimmed by 9 bases and V by 2 bases; bases with no gene match: 27. The CDR3 is made up of 22 amino acids. The germline V gene has CDR1 MNHEY and CDR2 SVGEGT. The CDR3 reads CASSYIGRNIVGTGLSGSPLHF. CDR3 DNA sequence: TGTGCCAGCAGTTACATCGGACGTAACATTGTGGGGACAGGCTTATCGGGTTCACCCCTCCACTTT.

The sample holds many counts of this clonotype. The rearrangement uses TRBV7-2 and TRBJ1-1, with unresolved D. The germline V gene encodes CDR1 SGHTA and CDR2 FQGNSA. This CDR3 is 17 amino acids long. V dropped 7 bases and J dropped 0 bases, with 21 bases sitting between them. The CDR3 region has the DNA TGTGCCAGCACCAAAGGAGGGCAGGTCCTCATGAACACTGAAGCTTTCTTT. Its protein product is CASTKGGQVLMNTEAFF. Combining the CDR3 with reference TRBV7-2 and TRBJ1-1 gives the whole variable domain GAGVSQSPSNKVTEKGKDVELRCDPISGHTALYWYRQSLGQGLEFLIYFQGNSAPDKSGLPSDRFSAERTGGSVSTLTIQRTQQEDSAVYLCASTKGGQVLMNTEAFFGQGTRLTVV.